This TCR beta chain was captured in a study of STAT5B mutations in CD4+ large granular lymphocyte leukemia. Study-wide results and limits: No patients shared main leukemic clonotypes, though about 26% appeared at low frequency elsewhere.

V was shortened by 1 base and J by 5 bases, with 9 bases between the two germline ends. The CDR3 is 13 amino acids. Germline V gives CDR1 SGHDN, CDR2 FVKESK. Buffy coats from healthy blood donors served as controls. Sequencing was at survey level. Using immunoSEQ multiplex PCR, the repertoire was profiled, and TCRdb retains in-frame clones only, with some absent. The repertoire consists of some 45,000 clones, with around 86% occurring once and the leading ten covering 2.5% to 3%. Comment on this clone: Its antigen remains unknown.

This TCR derives from a human donor in good health. The sample comprised CD4+ T cells from blood buffy coats. The chain uses TRBV14 and TRBJ2-7; D is ambiguous. CDR3 nucleotides: TGTGCCAGCAGCCAAGTACAAGGGCACGAGCAGTACTTC. It is translated as CASSQVQGHEQYF.